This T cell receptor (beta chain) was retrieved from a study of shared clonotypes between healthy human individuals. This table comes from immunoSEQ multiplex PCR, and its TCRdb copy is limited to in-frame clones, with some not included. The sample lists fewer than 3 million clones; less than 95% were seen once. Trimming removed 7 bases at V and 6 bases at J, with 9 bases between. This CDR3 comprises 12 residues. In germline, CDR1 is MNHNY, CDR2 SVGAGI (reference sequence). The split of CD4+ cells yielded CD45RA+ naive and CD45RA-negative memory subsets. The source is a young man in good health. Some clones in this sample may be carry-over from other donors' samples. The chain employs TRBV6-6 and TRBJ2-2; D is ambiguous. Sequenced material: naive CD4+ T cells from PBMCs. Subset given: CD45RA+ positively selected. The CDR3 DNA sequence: TGTGCCAGCAAGGGTGCGGCCGGGGAGCTGTTTTTT. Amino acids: CASKGAAGELFF.